Presented here are 17 T cell receptor beta chains from one specimen sequenced in a study of technical replicates of blood from a handful of donors. Produced via immunoSEQ multiplex PCR; TCRdb's table is partial and in-frame only. The table includes about 98,000 clones, approximately 95% detected once. Sequencing input: T cells isolated from PBMCs. The receptor set was obtained from a human donor in good health.

The chain combines TRBV28 with TRBJ1-2, with TRBD1 matching 9 bases. The CDR3 loop spans 15 amino acids. CDR1 is MDHEN and CDR2 is SYDVKM in the germline V gene. Trimming removed 4 bases from V and 13 bases from J; junction bases left unmatched: 16. The CDR3 sequence is CASSSLYRGRDPCTF. The CDR3 DNA reads as TGTGCCAGCAGTTCTCTTTACAGGGGGCGCGATCCCTGCACCTTC.

The J gene is TRBJ2-5, the V gene TRBV28; no reliable D call. Trimming shortened V by 3 bases and J by 1 base, and 6 bases separated the two germline ends. Per germline, CDR1 MDHEN and CDR2 SYDVKM. The CDR3 length is 13 residues. For the CDR3, the DNA is TGTGCCAGCAGTTTCATGTTCCAAGAGACCCAGTACTTC. Residues: CASSFMFQETQYF.

V is TRBV27 and J is TRBJ2-7; 10 bases are a match to TRBD2. CDR1 is MNHEY and CDR2 is SMNVEV in the germline V gene (reference sequence). The CDR3 sequence is 15 residues long. Trimming cost V 6 bases and J 0 bases; bases outside gene matches: 5. The CDR3 nucleotides are TGTGCCAGCAGAATACTAGCGGGAAGCTCCTACGAGCAGTACTTC. Its translation is CASRILAGSSYEQYF.

In this sample, this clone turned up once. The rearrangement uses TRBV28 and TRBJ2-1; D perhaps matches TRBD1 (6 bases). This CDR3 contains 14 residues. Trimming took 7 bases from V and 3 from J, leaving 13 bases between them. Germline V gives CDR1 MDHEN, CDR2 SYDVKM. CDR3 in amino acids: CASTFSGHYNEQFF. The DNA for the CDR3 is TGTGCCAGCACCTTCTCGGGACACTACAATGAGCAGTTCTTC.

The chain combines TRBV11-3 with TRBJ2-3; 9 bases line up with TRBD1. Losses at the gene ends were 6 bases for V and 7 bases for J; bases not matched to a gene: 14. Per germline, CDR1 SGHNT and CDR2 YENEEA. The CDR3 loop spans 16 amino acids. For the CDR3, the DNA is TGTGCCAGCAGGCCAATTACAGGGGGCGGTGTGTATACGCAGTATTTT. Protein: CASRPITGGGVYTQYF.

V usage is TRBV7-6 and J usage is TRBJ2-1; tentatively, D is TRBD2 (6 bases). The CDR3 sequence is 14 residues long. Germline V gene sequence: CDR1 SGHVS, CDR2 FNYEAQ. Trimming removed 1 base at V and 6 bases at J, with 10 bases between. This chain's CDR3 is CASSLDGTPNEQFF. The CDR3 DNA sequence: TGTGCCAGCAGCTTAGATGGGACTCCCAATGAGCAGTTCTTC.

J is TRBJ1-2 and V is TRBV6-6; 10 nucleotides match TRBD1. Losses at the gene ends were 6 bases for V and 6 bases for J; bases not matched to a gene: 10. Germline V gene lookup returns CDR1 MNHNY and CDR2 SVGAGI (reference sequence). The CDR3 runs to 15 residues. CDR3 loop: CASSRTGGWEHGYTF. The DNA of the CDR3 is TGTGCCAGCAGCCGGACAGGGGGGTGGGAACATGGCTACACCTTC.

This rearrangement joins TRBV27 to TRBJ1-1, with D unclear. V gave up 4 bases and J gave up 6 bases, with 9 bases separating them. CDR1 and CDR2 from the germline V gene are MNHEY and SMNVEV (reference sequence). The CDR3 is 12 residues long. CDR3 residues: CASSSGGSEAFF. The CDR3 nucleotides are TGTGCCAGCAGTTCGGGAGGGTCTGAAGCTTTCTTT.

This chain uses TRBV11-2 with TRBJ2-5; TRBD2 matches 9 bases. The germline gives CDR1 SGHAT, CDR2 FQNNGV. This CDR3 has 15 residues. The junction had 11 bases not matched to a gene; V was cut back by 8 bases and J by 4 bases. The CDR3 is CASGGLAGRRETQYF. The CDR3, as DNA: TGTGCCAGCGGGGGACTAGCTGGAAGGAGAGAGACCCAGTACTTC.

The J gene is TRBJ2-7, the V gene TRBV2; D possibly corresponds to TRBD1 (6 bases). The CDR3 has 15 residues. Germline V lookup: CDR1 SNHLY, CDR2 FYNNEI. Trimming removed 7 bases from V and 2 bases from J, with 18 bases in between. The CDR3 protein is CASIGGQLQTYEQYF. The CDR3 DNA reads TGTGCCAGCATCGGCGGACAGCTCCAGACCTACGAGCAGTACTTC. The full variable domain, rest sourced from reference TRBV2 and TRBJ2-7, is EPEVTQTPSHQVTQMGQEVILRCVPISNHLYFYWYRQILGQKVEFLVSFYNNEISEKSEIFDDQFSVERPDGSNFTLKIRSTKLEDSAMYFCASIGGQLQTYEQYFGPGTRLTVT.

The CDR3 is CASSQRTSARTDTQYF. The CDR3 nucleotides read TGCGCCAGCAGCCAAAGAACGAGCGCTCGCACAGATACGCAGTATTTT. V usage is TRBV4-1 and J usage is TRBJ2-3; D not resolved. The CDR3 is 16 residues long. Trimming shortened V by 2 bases and J by 1 base, and 13 bases separated the two germline ends. Germline lookup yields CDR1 MGHRA and CDR2 YSYEKL.

The gene calls are TRBV19 and TRBJ1-5; the D gene is possibly TRBD1 (5 bases). Germline V gene lookup returns CDR1 LNHDA and CDR2 SQIVND (reference sequence). CDR3 size: 14 residues. With 10 bases removed from V and 2 bases from J, the gap between germline ends came to 15 bases. Written as DNA, the CDR3 is TGTGCCACGCAGGGAGGGAACGGCAATCAGCCCCAGCATTTT. The encoded protein is CATQGGNGNQPQHF.

V gene TRBV6-5 combines with J gene TRBJ1-1, with TRBD1 as a possible D gene (5 bases). This CDR3 is built from 15 residues. CDR1 and CDR2 from the germline V gene are MNHEY and SVGAGI. Trimming removed 5 bases at V and 1 base at J, with 14 bases between. DNA of the CDR3: TGTGCCAGCAGTCGACGGACAACTTCGAACACTGAAGCTTTCTTT. It codes for CASSRRTTSNTEAFF.

The chain joins TRBV9 to TRBJ2-7; 7 bases agree with TRBD1. Unmatched junction bases numbered 6, after V lost 3 bases and J lost 0 bases. The CDR3 loop spans 15 amino acids. Germline assignment: CDR1 SGDLS and CDR2 YYNGEE. CDR3 DNA sequence: TGTGCCAGCAGCGAGACGGGACAGATCTCCTACGAGCAGTACTTC. Its translation is CASSETGQISYEQYF.

The J gene is TRBJ1-1, the V gene TRBV6-4; TRBD1 is a possible D gene (6 bases). The CDR3 spans 14 residues. V dropped 5 bases and J dropped 3 bases, with 13 bases sitting between them. The V gene's germline CDR1 is MRHNA and CDR2 SNTAGT. CDR3 coding DNA: TGTGCCAGCAGTCTCACCAGGGGAGACACTGAAGCTTTCTTT. It translates to CASSLTRGDTEAFF.

This clone is a singleton in its sample. This chain links TRBV19 with TRBJ2-7, with a tentative D call TRBD1 (5 bases). The V gene's germline CDR1 is LNHDA and CDR2 SQIVND (reference sequence). The CDR3 extends over 13 amino acids. The V gene lost 6 bases and the J gene lost 0 bases, with 9 bases spanning the gap. Written as DNA, the CDR3 is TGTGCCAGTAGGGGGCCGTCCTCCTACGAGCAGTACTTC. It translates to CASRGPSSYEQYF.

A single count supports this clone. V gene TRBV6-1 combines with J gene TRBJ1-4, with a possible D match to TRBD1 (6 bases). Germline CDR1 reads MNHNS; CDR2 reads SASEGT. This CDR3 is 15 amino acids long. Trimming removed 3 bases from V and 8 bases from J, with 16 bases in between. The DNA of the CDR3 is TGTGCCAGCAGTGATAGGTCCAGGGGCAAAGAAAAACTGTTTTTT. Protein product: CASSDRSRGKEKLFF.